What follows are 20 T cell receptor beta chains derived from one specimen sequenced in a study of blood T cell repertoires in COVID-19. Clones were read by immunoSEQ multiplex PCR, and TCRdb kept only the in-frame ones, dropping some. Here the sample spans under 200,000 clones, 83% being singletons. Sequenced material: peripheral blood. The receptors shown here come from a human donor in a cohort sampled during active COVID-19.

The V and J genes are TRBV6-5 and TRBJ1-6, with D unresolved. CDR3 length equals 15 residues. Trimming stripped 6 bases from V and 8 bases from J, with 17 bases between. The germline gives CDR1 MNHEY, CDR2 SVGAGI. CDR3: CASRGAAQPYSPLHF. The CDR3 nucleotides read TGTGCCAGCAGAGGCGCGGCCCAACCGTATTCACCCCTCCACTTT.

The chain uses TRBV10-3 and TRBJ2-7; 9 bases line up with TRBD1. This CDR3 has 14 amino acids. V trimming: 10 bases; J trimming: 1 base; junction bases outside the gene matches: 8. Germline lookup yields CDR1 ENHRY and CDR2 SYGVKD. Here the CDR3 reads CASQPGTGSYEQYF. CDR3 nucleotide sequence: TGTGCCAGCCAGCCCGGGACAGGGTCCTACGAGCAGTACTTC.

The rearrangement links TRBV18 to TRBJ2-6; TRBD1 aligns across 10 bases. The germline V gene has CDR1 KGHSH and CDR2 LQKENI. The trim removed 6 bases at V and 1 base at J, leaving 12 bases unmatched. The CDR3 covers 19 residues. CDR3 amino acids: CASSTTSRDRGSGANVLTF. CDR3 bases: TGTGCCAGCTCTACGACCTCCCGGGACAGGGGATCTGGGGCCAACGTCCTGACTTTC.

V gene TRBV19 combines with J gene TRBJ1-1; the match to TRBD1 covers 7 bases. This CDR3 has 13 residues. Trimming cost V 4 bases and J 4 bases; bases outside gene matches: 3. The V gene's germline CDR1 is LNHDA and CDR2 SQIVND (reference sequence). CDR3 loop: CASSTGGITEAFF. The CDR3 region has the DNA TGTGCCAGTAGTACAGGGGGGATCACTGAAGCTTTCTTT.

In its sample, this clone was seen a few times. CDR3 residues: CASSTPGQGDTEAFF. CDR3 nucleotides: TGTGCCAGCAGTACTCCGGGACAGGGGGACACTGAAGCTTTCTTT. V gene TRBV28 combines with J gene TRBJ1-1; 11 bases align to TRBD1. Losses at the gene ends were 5 bases for V and 3 bases for J; bases not matched to a gene: 5. CDR3 size: 15 residues. Germline CDR1 is MDHEN and CDR2 is SYDVKM. The full variable domain, rest sourced from reference TRBV28 and TRBJ1-1, is DVKVTQSSRYLVKRTGEKVFLECVQDMDHENMFWYRQDPGLGLRLIYFSYDVKMKEKGDIPEGYSVSREKKERFSLILESASTNQTSMYLCASSTPGQGDTEAFFGQGTRLTVV.

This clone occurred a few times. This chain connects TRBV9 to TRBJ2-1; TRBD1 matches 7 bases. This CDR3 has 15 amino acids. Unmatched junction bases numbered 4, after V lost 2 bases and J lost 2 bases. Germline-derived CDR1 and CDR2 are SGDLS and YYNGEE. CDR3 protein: CASSVTGSAYNEQFF. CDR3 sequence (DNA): TGTGCCAGCAGCGTGACAGGGTCAGCCTACAATGAGCAGTTCTTC.

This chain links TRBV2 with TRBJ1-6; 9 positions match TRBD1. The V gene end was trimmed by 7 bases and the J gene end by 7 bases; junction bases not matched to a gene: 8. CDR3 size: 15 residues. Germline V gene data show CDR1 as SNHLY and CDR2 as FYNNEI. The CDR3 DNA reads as TGTGCCAGCACCCGGTCCGGGACAGGGAATTCACCCCTCCACTTT. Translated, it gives CASTRSGTGNSPLHF.

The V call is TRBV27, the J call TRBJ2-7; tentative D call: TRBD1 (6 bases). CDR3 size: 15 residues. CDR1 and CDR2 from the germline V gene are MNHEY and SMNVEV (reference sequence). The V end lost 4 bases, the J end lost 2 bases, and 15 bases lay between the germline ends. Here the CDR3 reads CASSSPGTIAYEQYF. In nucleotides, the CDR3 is TGTGCCAGCAGTTCCCCCGGGACAATAGCCTACGAGCAGTACTTC.

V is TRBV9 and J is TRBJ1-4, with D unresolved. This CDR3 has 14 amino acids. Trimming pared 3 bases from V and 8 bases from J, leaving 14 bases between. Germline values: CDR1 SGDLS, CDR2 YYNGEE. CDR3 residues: CASSAEGGWEKLFF. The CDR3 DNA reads TGTGCCAGCAGCGCGGAGGGTGGATGGGAAAAACTGTTTTTT. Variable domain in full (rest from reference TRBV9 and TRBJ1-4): DSGVTQTPKHLITATGQRVTLRCSPRSGDLSVYWYQQSLDQGLQFLIQYYNGEERAKGNILERFSAQQFPDLHSELNLSSLELGDSALYFCASSAEGGWEKLFFGSGTQLSVL.

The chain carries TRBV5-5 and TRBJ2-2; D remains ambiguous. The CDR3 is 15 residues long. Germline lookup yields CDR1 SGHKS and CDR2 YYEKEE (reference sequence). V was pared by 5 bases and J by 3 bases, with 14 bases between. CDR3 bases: TGTGCCAGCAGTCTGAGCCCGGGTCACACCGGGGAGCTGTTTTTT. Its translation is CASSLSPGHTGELFF.

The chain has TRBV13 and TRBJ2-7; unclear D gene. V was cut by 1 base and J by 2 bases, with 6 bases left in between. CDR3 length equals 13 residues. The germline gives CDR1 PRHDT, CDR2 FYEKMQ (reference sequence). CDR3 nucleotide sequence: TGTGCCAGCAGCTTAGTGACTCCCTACGAGCAGTACTTC. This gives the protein CASSLVTPYEQYF.

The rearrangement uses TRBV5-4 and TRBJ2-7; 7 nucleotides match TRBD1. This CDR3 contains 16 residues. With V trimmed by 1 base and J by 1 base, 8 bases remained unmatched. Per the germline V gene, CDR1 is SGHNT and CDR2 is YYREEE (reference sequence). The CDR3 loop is CASSLRQGVGSYEQYF. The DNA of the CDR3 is TGTGCCAGCAGCTTGAGGCAGGGGGTGGGATCCTACGAGCAGTACTTC.

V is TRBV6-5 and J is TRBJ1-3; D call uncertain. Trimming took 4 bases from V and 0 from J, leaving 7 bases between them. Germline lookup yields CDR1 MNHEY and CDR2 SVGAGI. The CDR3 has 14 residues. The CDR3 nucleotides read TGTGCCAGCAGTTCTGTTTACTCTGGAAACACCATATATTTT. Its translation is CASSSVYSGNTIYF.

The CDR3 DNA sequence: TGTGCCAGCAGCAAAGGGGGACAGGGGACTAATGAAAAACTGTTTTTT. It translates to CASSKGGQGTNEKLFF. The chain recombines TRBV21-1 with TRBJ1-4; TRBD1, the table's D call, lacks a check against the DNA. TRBV21-1 is a pseudogene locus. CDR3 length: 16 amino acids.

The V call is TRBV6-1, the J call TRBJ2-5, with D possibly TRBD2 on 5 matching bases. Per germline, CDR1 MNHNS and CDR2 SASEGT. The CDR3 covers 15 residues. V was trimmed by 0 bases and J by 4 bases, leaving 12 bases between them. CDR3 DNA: TGTGCCAGCAGTGAAGCCCCGGGGTGGAGAGAGACCCAGTACTTC. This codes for CASSEAPGWRETQYF.

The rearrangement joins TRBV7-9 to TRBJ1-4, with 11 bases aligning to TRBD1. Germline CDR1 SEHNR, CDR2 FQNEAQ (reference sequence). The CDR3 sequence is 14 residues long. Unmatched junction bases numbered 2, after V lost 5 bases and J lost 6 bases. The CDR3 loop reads CASSTGQGDEKLFF. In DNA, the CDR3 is TGTGCCAGCAGCACGGGACAGGGGGATGAAAAACTGTTTTTT.

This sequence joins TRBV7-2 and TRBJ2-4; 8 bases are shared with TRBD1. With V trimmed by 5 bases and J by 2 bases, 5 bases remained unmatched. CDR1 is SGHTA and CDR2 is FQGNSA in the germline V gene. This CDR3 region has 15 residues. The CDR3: CASSVRGRSKNIQYF. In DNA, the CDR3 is TGTGCCAGCAGCGTCAGGGGGCGATCCAAAAACATTCAGTACTTC.

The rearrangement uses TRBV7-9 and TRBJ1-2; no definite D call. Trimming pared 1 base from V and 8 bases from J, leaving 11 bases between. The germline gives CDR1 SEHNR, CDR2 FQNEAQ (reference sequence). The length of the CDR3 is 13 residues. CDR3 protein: CASSLGTFAGYTF. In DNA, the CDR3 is TGTGCCAGCAGCTTAGGCACTTTTGCGGGCTACACCTTC. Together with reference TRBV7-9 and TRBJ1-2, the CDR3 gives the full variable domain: DTGVSQNPRHKITKRGQNVTFRCDPISEHNRLYWYRQTLGQGPEFLTYFQNEAQLEKSRLLSDRFSAERPKGSFSTLEIQRTEQGDSAMYLCASSLGTFAGYTFGSGTRLTVV.

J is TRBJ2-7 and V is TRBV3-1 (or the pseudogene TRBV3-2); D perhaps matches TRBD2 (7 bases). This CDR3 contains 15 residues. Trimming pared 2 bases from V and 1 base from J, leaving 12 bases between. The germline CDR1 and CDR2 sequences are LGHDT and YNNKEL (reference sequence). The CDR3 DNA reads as TGTGCCAGCAGCCAACGAGGGGGAGGGTCCTACGAGCAGTACTTC. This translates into CASSQRGGGSYEQYF.

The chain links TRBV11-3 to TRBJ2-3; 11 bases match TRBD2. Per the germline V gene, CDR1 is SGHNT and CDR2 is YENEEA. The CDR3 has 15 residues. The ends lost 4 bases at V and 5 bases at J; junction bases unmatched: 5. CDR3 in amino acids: CASSSSGGLGDTQYF. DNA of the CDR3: TGTGCCAGCAGCTCTAGCGGGGGGTTAGGAGATACGCAGTATTTT.